Below are 31 T cell receptor beta chains sequenced from a single sample in a study of shared T cell receptors in the human thymus. Assay used: immunoSEQ multiplex PCR; TCRdb lists only in-frame clones, some missing. The repertoire holds about 660,000 clones, with 70% to 90% as singletons. The same sample was also used in a study of human thymus T cells.

The sequenced sample consisted of thymocytes. The receptor set was obtained from a boy younger than two with a congenital heart defect.

This chain's CDR3 is CASSQGDRGGETQYF. The DNA of the CDR3 is TGTGCCAGCAGCCAGGGGGACAGGGGGGGAGAGACCCAGTACTTC. The chain carries TRBV4-2 and TRBJ2-5, with 11 bases lining up with TRBD1. This CDR3 region has 15 residues. Germline V gene lookup returns CDR1 LGHNA and CDR2 YNFKEQ. Unmatched junction bases numbered 4, after V lost 3 bases and J lost 4 bases.

The chain links TRBV21-1 to TRBJ1-2; the D segment call TRBD1 is taken from the table without a DNA check. TRBV21-1 is a pseudogene locus. The CDR3 sequence is 18 residues long. CDR3 nucleotides: TGTGCCAGCAGCAAAGTACGGTTGCCGGGACAGGGCCCCTATGGCTACACCTTC. Translating it yields CASSKVRLPGQGPYGYTF.

The gene calls are TRBV28 and TRBJ2-7; 11 nucleotides align to TRBD2. Trimming at V came to 3 bases and at J to 2 bases, leaving 3 bases not matched to a gene. CDR3 length: 15 residues. Germline V lookup: CDR1 MDHEN, CDR2 SYDVKM. This chain's CDR3 is CASSFRLAGTYEQYF. The CDR3 DNA follows: TGTGCCAGCAGTTTCAGACTAGCGGGGACCTACGAGCAGTACTTC.

The chain is built from TRBV11-2 and TRBJ2-7; 14 bases align to TRBD2. In germline, CDR1 is SGHAT, CDR2 FQNNGV. CDR3 length equals 17 residues. The V segment lost 0 bases and the J segment 6 bases; nucleotides outside the gene matches: 7. The CDR3 nucleotides read TGTGCCAGCAGCTTAGAATTGGAGGGACTAGCGGGAGCCGAGCAGTACTTC. As protein: CASSLELEGLAGAEQYF. The variable domain in full, with the rest retrieved from reference TRBV11-2 and TRBJ2-7, is EAGVAQSPRYKIIEKRQSVAFWCNPISGHATLYWYQQILGQGPKLLIQFQNNGVVDDSQLPKDRFSAERLKGVDSTLKIQPAKLEDSAVYLCASSLELEGLAGAEQYFGPGTRLTVT.

The rearrangement links TRBV28 to TRBJ1-4; D call uncertain. The CDR3 is 15 residues long. In germline, CDR1 is MDHEN, CDR2 SYDVKM. V dropped 3 bases and J dropped 8 bases, with 16 bases sitting between them. The CDR3 region is CASSFGRAREEKLFF. The DNA for the CDR3 is TGTGCCAGCAGTTTCGGGAGGGCTAGGGAGGAAAAACTGTTTTTT.

The gene calls are TRBV27 and TRBJ2-7; 13 nucleotides match TRBD2. V was clipped by 8 bases and J by 6 bases; unmatched bases: 7. This CDR3 contains 14 residues. Germline loops: CDR1 MNHEY, CDR2 SMNVEV (reference sequence). The CDR3 DNA follows: TGTGCCAGCGGTGGACTAGCGGGAGTACGCGAGCAGTACTTC. This encodes CASGGLAGVREQYF.

V is TRBV30 and J is TRBJ2-2; 9 nucleotides agree with TRBD1. This CDR3 is built from 14 residues. Germline assignment: CDR1 GTSNPN and CDR2 SVGIG (reference sequence). In DNA, the CDR3 is TGTGCTGAGATGGGGGACAGGGACACCGGGGAGCTGTTTTTT. As protein: CAEMGDRDTGELFF.

The V call is TRBV25-1, the J call TRBJ2-7; no clear D gene. This CDR3 contains 14 residues. Germline assignment: CDR1 MGHDK and CDR2 SYGVNS. V gave up 3 bases and J gave up 0 bases, with 9 bases separating them. The DNA of the CDR3 is TGTGCCAGCAGTGAGGGCCAGTCCTCCTACGAGCAGTACTTC. Protein product: CASSEGQSSYEQYF.

V gene TRBV4-2 combines with J gene TRBJ1-3; D is uncertain. CDR3 length: 17 residues. V lost 4 bases and J 2 bases, leaving 18 bases between the germline ends. Germline CDR1 LGHNA, CDR2 YNFKEQ. In nucleotides, the CDR3 is TGTGCCAGCAGCCCCCGAACCCCCTCAGGTCCTGGAAACACCATATATTTT. Translated, it gives CASSPRTPSGPGNTIYF.

CDR3 loop: CAWSVLVAGHAYEQYF. In DNA form, the CDR3 reads TGTGCCTGGAGTGTACTCGTGGCAGGGCATGCCTACGAGCAGTACTTC. This chain links TRBV30 with TRBJ2-7, with D perhaps TRBD1 (5 bases). V lost 0 bases and J lost 2, with 17 bases in between. The CDR3 totals 16 residues. Germline V gene data show CDR1 as GTSNPN and CDR2 as SVGIG (reference sequence).

Only a few counts were recorded for this clone. This chain uses TRBV6-5 with TRBJ2-3; TRBD2 agrees at 8 bases. This CDR3 comprises 14 residues. J lost 6 bases, V lost 7 bases, and 9 bases had no gene match. CDR1 MNHEY and CDR2 SVGAGI come from the germline V gene. CDR3 sequence: CASIGSGSDDTQYF. The CDR3 DNA follows: TGTGCCAGCATCGGGAGCGGGAGCGACGATACGCAGTATTTT.

The gene calls are TRBV2 and TRBJ2-5, with TRBD2 matching 7 bases. The junction had 13 bases not matched to a gene; V was cut back by 2 bases and J by 4 bases. The CDR3 sequence is 17 residues long. Germline CDR1 reads SNHLY; CDR2 reads FYNNEI. The CDR3 spells CASSETLRTRGGETQYF. The CDR3 nucleotides read TGTGCCAGCAGTGAAACCCTTCGGACTAGGGGTGGAGAGACCCAGTACTTC. The full variable domain, with the rest looked up from reference TRBV2 and TRBJ2-5, is EPEVTQTPSHQVTQMGQEVILRCVPISNHLYFYWYRQILGQKVEFLVSFYNNEISEKSEIFDDQFSVERPDGSNFTLKIRSTKLEDSAMYFCASSETLRTRGGETQYFGPGTRLLVL.

The V gene is TRBV4-3, the J gene TRBJ2-1, with D possibly TRBD2 on 6 matching bases. The germline V gene encodes CDR1 LGHNA and CDR2 YSLEER. The V gene lost 4 bases and the J gene lost 1 base, with 17 bases spanning the gap. The CDR3 contains 17 residues. CDR3 sequence reads: CASSPKWVAESYNEQFF. The CDR3 coding sequence is TGCGCCAGCAGCCCCAAGTGGGTAGCGGAGTCCTACAATGAGCAGTTCTTC.

The rearrangement uses TRBV4-1 and TRBJ2-2; D possibly corresponds to TRBD2 (6 bases). V was pared by 4 bases and J by 0 bases, with 18 bases between. This CDR3 region has 18 residues. Germline V gene sequence: CDR1 MGHRA, CDR2 YSYEKL. Here the CDR3 reads CASSPGVLAAANTGELFF. The CDR3 nucleotides read TGCGCCAGCAGCCCGGGGGTGTTAGCGGCCGCGAACACCGGGGAGCTGTTTTTT.

The chain carries TRBV4-1 and TRBJ2-5, with 13 bases matching TRBD2. Germline V gives CDR1 MGHRA, CDR2 YSYEKL. The CDR3 is 19 amino acids. V shed 1 base, J shed 2 bases, and the junction held 10 bases outside the gene matches. This chain's CDR3 is CASSQGGPGLAGPQETQYF. The CDR3 DNA reads as TGCGCCAGCAGCCAAGGAGGGCCGGGACTAGCGGGGCCGCAAGAGACCCAGTACTTC.

The rearrangement links TRBV9 to TRBJ1-2; D is possibly TRBD1 (6 bases). The CDR3 contains 14 residues. Trimming stripped 3 bases from V and 4 bases from J, with 13 bases between. Germline V CDR1 and CDR2: SGDLS, YYNGEE. CDR3 bases: TGTGCCAGCAGCGCCGGGGACATGTCCTATGGCTACACCTTC. Its protein product is CASSAGDMSYGYTF.

V is TRBV6-5 and J is TRBJ1-2; unclear D gene. Trimming left V 3 bases short and J 4 bases short, with 9 bases between. The CDR3 is 13 residues long. Germline V gene sequence: CDR1 MNHEY, CDR2 SVGAGI. This CDR3 is CASSYLGSYGYTF. CDR3 coding DNA: TGTGCCAGCAGTTATTTGGGCAGCTATGGCTACACCTTC.

The chain couples TRBV6-5 to TRBJ2-3, with D unclear. The CDR3 runs 15 residues. V gave up 6 bases and J gave up 4 bases, with 17 bases separating them. In germline, CDR1 is MNHEY, CDR2 SVGAGI. The CDR3 DNA reads as TGTGCCAGCAGATCCAGCCCATCGGGTCCAGATACGCAGTATTTT. It codes for CASRSSPSGPDTQYF.

J is TRBJ2-7 and V is TRBV27; D is uncertain. CDR3 length equals 11 residues. V was clipped by 6 bases and J by 5 bases, with 8 bases between them. Germline CDR1 is MNHEY and CDR2 is SMNVEV (reference sequence). This chain's CDR3 is CASSSMNEQYF. The CDR3 coding sequence is TGTGCCAGCAGCTCTATGAACGAGCAGTACTTC.

The chain joins TRBV6-5 to TRBJ2-5; TRBD2 aligns across 7 bases. The better agreement between TRBJ2-7 and the DNA end casts doubt on the J call. There are 15 residues in the CDR3. Germline V gives CDR1 MNHEY, CDR2 SVGAGI. CDR3 sequence: CASSYSTSHSHEQYF. The CDR3 nucleotides are TGTGCCAGCAGTTACTCGACTAGCCATAGCCACGAGCAGTACTTC.

The chain has TRBV27 and TRBJ1-1; D might be TRBD1 (5 bases). Germline CDR1 is MNHEY and CDR2 is SMNVEV (reference sequence). Trimming removed 8 bases at V and 5 bases at J, with 15 bases between. CDR3 length equals 13 residues. CDR3 in DNA: TGTGCCAGCTTTGGGGGGGGTGGGACTGAAGCTTTCTTT. Amino acids: CASFGGGGTEAFF.

As regards this clone: Other DNA sequences in the same sample also yield this CDR3. The gene calls are TRBV29-1 and TRBJ1-2; possible D gene TRBD1, 6 bases. CDR3 length: 14 residues. Germline lookup yields CDR1 SQVTM and CDR2 ANQGSEA. V shed 0 bases and J shed 6 bases, with 14 bases lying between them. CDR3 sequence reads: CSVEDPLQGNGYTF. Here the CDR3 DNA reads TGCAGCGTTGAAGACCCCCTACAGGGAAATGGCTACACCTTC.

The chain recombines TRBV11-3 with TRBJ2-2; 11 bases align to TRBD1. The V gene's germline CDR1 is SGHNT and CDR2 YENEEA. V shed 5 bases, J shed 5 bases, and the junction held 13 bases outside the gene matches. This CDR3 is built from 18 residues. CDR3 bases: TGTGCCAGCAGCCCCCGGACAGGGGGCAGTGAAAATACCGGGGAGCTGTTTTTT. It specifies CASSPRTGGSENTGELFF.

V gene TRBV21-1 combines with J gene TRBJ2-7; TRBD2, as called in the table, went unchecked against the DNA. TRBV21-1 represents a pseudogene. This CDR3 region has 16 residues. In DNA form, the CDR3 reads TGTGCCAGCAGCAAACCGTATAGCGGAATCAACTACGAGCAGTACTTC. This sequence encodes CASSKPYSGINYEQYF.

The chain couples TRBV7-9 to TRBJ2-1, with TRBD1 matching 7 bases. The germline gives CDR1 SEHNR, CDR2 FQNEAQ (reference sequence). The CDR3 runs to 13 residues. J was trimmed by 7 bases and V by 5 bases; bases with no gene match: 5. This chain's CDR3 is CASSHTGVNEQFF. The DNA of the CDR3 is TGTGCCAGCAGCCACACAGGGGTTAATGAGCAGTTCTTC.

This chain connects TRBV5-1 to TRBJ2-3; D perhaps matches TRBD2 (6 bases). The CDR3 has 15 amino acids. Per germline, CDR1 SGHRS and CDR2 YFSETQ. V was clipped by 0 bases and J by 4 bases, with 12 bases between them. The CDR3 protein is CASSLAGDAADTQYF. In nucleotides, the CDR3 is TGCGCCAGCAGCTTGGCGGGAGACGCGGCAGATACGCAGTATTTT.

The genes are TRBV6-5 and TRBJ2-2; 10 nucleotides line up with TRBD2. The CDR3 consists of 16 residues. V was pared by 0 bases and J by 5 bases, with 3 bases of the junction left unmatched. CDR1 MNHEY and CDR2 SVGAGI come from the germline V gene. CDR3 sequence: CASSYSLAGETGELFF. The CDR3, as DNA: TGTGCCAGCAGTTACTCCCTAGCGGGAGAAACCGGGGAGCTGTTTTTT.

The gene calls are TRBV7-9 and TRBJ2-7; TRBD1 might be the D (6 bases). V dropped 5 bases and J dropped 6 bases, with 11 bases sitting between them. The V gene's germline CDR1 is SEHNR and CDR2 FQNEAQ (reference sequence). This CDR3 region has 12 residues. The CDR3 bases are TGTGCCAGCAGCCCACAGGGCCCCGAGCAGTACTTC. Its translation is CASSPQGPEQYF.

This clone showed up just a few times. The chain recombines TRBV4-1 with TRBJ2-3; 10 bases align to TRBD1. V lost 1 base and J lost 8; bases outside the gene matches: 12. In germline, CDR1 is MGHRA, CDR2 YSYEKL. This CDR3 has 17 residues. The CDR3 DNA sequence: TGCGCCAGCAGCCAAGGAAGTGAGGGACAGGGGTGCGGTACGCAGTATTTT. This translates into CASSQGSEGQGCGTQYF.

The chain carries TRBV9 and TRBJ2-3; 9 bases match TRBD2. V dropped 2 bases and J dropped 0; count of bases not matched to a gene: 7. The CDR3 contains 17 residues. CDR1 is SGDLS and CDR2 is YYNGEE in the germline V gene. The CDR3 DNA sequence: TGTGCCAGCAGCGTTACCGGGACTAGCTTCAGCACAGATACGCAGTATTTT. Amino acid sequence: CASSVTGTSFSTDTQYF.

V usage is TRBV6-5 and J usage is TRBJ2-7, with 14 nucleotides matching TRBD2. CDR3 length: 15 amino acids. CDR1 and CDR2 from the germline V gene are MNHEY and SVGAGI. V gave up 5 bases and J gave up 3 bases; unmatched junction bases: 3. As DNA, the CDR3 is TGTGCCAGCAGTACGGGGACTAGCGGGAGCTACGAGCAGTACTTC. Translating it yields CASSTGTSGSYEQYF.